This TCR beta chain stems from a study of T cells in localized non-small cell lung cancer. Broader study findings: In adjacent lung appeared a median around 60 of the top 100 tumor clones. Uninvolved adjacent lung had higher T cell clonality than tumor and all other tissues. A single tumor region was sequenced, leaving heterogeneity possible.

Only in-frame clones appear in the TCRdb table, and some are missing; sequencing was by immunoSEQ multiplex PCR. The data contain under 20,000 clones, about 90% of them singletons. Germline CDR1 SGHTA, CDR2 FQGNSA. The CDR3 spans 16 residues. With 4 bases removed from V and 5 bases from J, the gap between germline ends came to 21 bases. In the case of this clone: No antigen is known for it.

This clonotype was sampled from a male donor at least 60 years old with stage I squamous cell lung carcinoma. Sequences were derived from peripheral blood, sampled before any cancer treatment. V is TRBV7-2 and J is TRBJ2-7; tentatively, D is TRBD1 or TRBD2 (6 bases each). The CDR3 DNA reads as TGTGCCAGCAGCTCGAAGACGGGGGCAATGGGTAACGAGCAGTACTTC. Translating it yields CASSSKTGAMGNEQYF.